The 23 T cell receptor beta chains in this list originate from one sample, sequenced in a study of shared clonotypes between healthy human individuals. The method was immunoSEQ multiplex PCR; TCRdb's version includes in-frame clones alone and lacks a portion of them. The top ten hold 10% to 15% of the sample, which has fewer than 650,000 clones, 75% to 85% seen once. Material for sequencing was PBMCs. The receptors originated from a woman aged 40 to 50 in good health. Some clones in this sample may be carry-over from other donors' samples.

The gene calls are TRBV30 and TRBJ2-3; TRBD2 matches at 10 bases. The length of the CDR3 is 16 residues. With 4 bases clipped from V and 5 bases from J, the junction kept 12 bases outside the gene matches. Germline CDR1 reads GTSNPN; CDR2 reads SVGIG (reference sequence). CDR3 loop: CAWTLLAGSVRDTQYF. Here the CDR3 DNA reads TGTGCCTGGACCTTACTAGCGGGAAGTGTAAGAGATACGCAGTATTTT. The variable domain in full, completed from reference TRBV30 and TRBJ2-3, reads SQTIHQWPATLVQPVGSPLSLECTVEGTSNPNLYWYRQAAGRGLQLLFYSVGIGQISSEVPQNLSASRPQDRQFILSSKKLLLSDSGFYLCAWTLLAGSVRDTQYFGPGTRLTVL.

A remark on this clone: With a far larger clone one base away, a read error is the likely cause. The J gene is TRBJ1-1, the V gene TRBV21-1. TRBV21-1 is listed as a pseudogene. The CDR3 contains 15 residues. The CDR3 DNA reads as TGTGCCAGCAGCTTGAAGCGACAAGATAACACTGAAGCTTTCTTT. Encoded protein: CASSLKRQDNTEAFF.

V and J are TRBV10-3 and TRBJ1-1; possibly TRBD1 for D (6 bases). Looked up from germline, CDR1 is ENHRY and CDR2 is SYGVKD. The V and J ends lost 7 bases and 4 bases respectively, with 16 bases between them. The CDR3 is made up of 14 amino acids. CDR3 coding DNA: TGTGCCATCAAGGGGGGCGGTCAGGCCACTGAAGCTTTCTTT. Translation gives CAIKGGGQATEAFF.

The J gene is TRBJ2-3, the V gene TRBV5-8; 9 positions agree with TRBD2. With 4 bases clipped from V and 0 bases from J, the junction kept 6 bases outside the gene matches. The CDR3 sequence is 16 residues long. Germline V CDR1 and CDR2: SGHTS, YDEGEE. The CDR3 nucleotides are TGTGCCAGCAGCGGCGGGAGGGCCCGTAGCACAGATACGCAGTATTTT. It yields the protein CASSGGRARSTDTQYF.

This clone was detected only a few times. V gene TRBV30 combines with J gene TRBJ1-1; no definite D call. This CDR3 is 14 amino acids long. Germline V gene sequence: CDR1 GTSNPN, CDR2 SVGIG (reference sequence). V dropped 4 bases and J dropped 3 bases, with 15 bases sitting between them. DNA of the CDR3: TGTGCCTGGACCGCCCGTCGGGAGCACACTGAAGCTTTCTTT. The encoded protein is CAWTARREHTEAFF.

This clone occurred many times. V usage is TRBV28 and J usage is TRBJ1-1, with D uncertain. In germline, CDR1 is MDHEN, CDR2 SYDVKM. The germline V and J ends were trimmed by 2 bases and 0 bases, with 7 bases remaining between them. This CDR3 comprises 14 residues. The CDR3 region has the DNA TGTGCCAGCAGTTTACCAGGTATGAACACTGAAGCTTTCTTT. Its protein is CASSLPGMNTEAFF.

This clone is a singleton in its sample. The chain uses TRBV5-1 and TRBJ2-3; TRBD2 matches 11 bases. The CDR3 is 16 residues long. Germline lookup yields CDR1 SGHRS and CDR2 YFSETQ. The V segment lost 0 bases and the J segment 4 bases; nucleotides outside the gene matches: 4. The chain's CDR3 is CASSLVLAGVSDTQYF. CDR3 in DNA: TGCGCCAGCAGCTTGGTACTAGCGGGAGTTTCAGATACGCAGTATTTT.

The gene calls are TRBV28 and TRBJ2-1; 12 bases are shared with TRBD2. The CDR3 has 15 amino acids. Germline V gene sequence: CDR1 MDHEN, CDR2 SYDVKM. J gave up 7 bases and V 5 bases, and 6 bases lay outside the gene matches. CDR3 bases: TGTGCCAGCAGTACCTGGACTAGCGGGAAAAATGAGCAGTTCTTC. Translation gives CASSTWTSGKNEQFF.

The V call is TRBV19, the J call TRBJ1-3; D remains ambiguous. The CDR3 contains 14 residues. Per the germline V gene, CDR1 is LNHDA and CDR2 is SQIVND (reference sequence). V lost 6 bases and J lost 0, with 9 bases in between. The CDR3 sequence is CASSLTGSGNTIYF. CDR3 bases: TGTGCCAGTAGCTTGACGGGCTCTGGAAACACCATATATTTT. Supplemented by reference TRBV19 and TRBJ1-3, the full variable domain reads DGGITQSPKYLFRKEGQNVTLSCEQNLNHDAMYWYRQDPGQGLRLIYYSQIVNDFQKGDIAEGYSVSREKKESFPLTVTSAQKNPTAFYLCASSLTGSGNTIYFGEGSWLTVV.

V and J are TRBV19 and TRBJ2-5; D might be TRBD1 or TRBD2, each matching 5 bases. The CDR3 totals 13 residues. V was pared by 5 bases and J by 1 base, with 8 bases between. Germline CDR1 LNHDA, CDR2 SQIVND (reference sequence). CDR3 sequence reads: CASSPGRQETQYF. CDR3 nucleotides: TGTGCCAGTAGTCCGGGGCGCCAAGAGACCCAGTACTTC.

The chain recombines TRBV19 with TRBJ1-4; maybe TRBD1 (6 bases). The length of the CDR3 is 12 residues. The V end was cut by 6 bases, the J end by 8 bases, with 10 bases between. CDR1 is LNHDA and CDR2 is SQIVND in the germline V gene (reference sequence). The CDR3 region is CASRGHAEKLFF. CDR3 coding DNA: TGTGCCAGTAGGGGACACGCCGAAAAACTGTTTTTT.

The chain has TRBV7-2 and TRBJ2-3; 9 bases agree with TRBD2. In germline, CDR1 is SGHTA, CDR2 FQGNSA. V lost 5 bases to trimming and J lost 2 bases; unmatched junction nucleotides: 8. This CDR3 has 16 residues. This CDR3 is CASSLRAGGATDTQYF. The CDR3 DNA reads as TGTGCCAGCAGCCTCCGAGCGGGAGGAGCCACAGATACGCAGTATTTT.

The CDR3 protein is CASSVSRLASGRANTGELFF. CDR3 DNA sequence: TGTGCCAGCAGCGTATCTCGGTTAGCGAGCGGGAGGGCGAACACCGGGGAGCTGTTTTTT. This chain uses TRBV9 with TRBJ2-2; TRBD2 agrees at 10 bases. Germline V gene lookup returns CDR1 SGDLS and CDR2 YYNGEE. V lost 1 base and J lost 0; bases outside the gene matches: 12. This CDR3 region has 20 residues. Full variable domain (remainder filled in from reference TRBV9 and TRBJ2-2): DSGVTQTPKHLITATGQRVTLRCSPRSGDLSVYWYQQSLDQGLQFLIQYYNGEERAKGNILERFSAQQFPDLHSELNLSSLELGDSALYFCASSVSRLASGRANTGELFFGEGSRLTVL.

The chain joins TRBV5-1 to TRBJ2-1; 11 bases align to TRBD2. V shed 6 bases and J 1 base; nucleotides not matched to a gene: 9. Germline V CDR1 and CDR2: SGHRS, YFSETQ. There are 17 residues in the CDR3. This CDR3 is CASNFFSGRGSYNEQFF. CDR3 in DNA: TGCGCCAGCAACTTTTTTAGCGGGAGGGGATCCTACAATGAGCAGTTCTTC.

Points on this clone: A read error may produce the germline difference seen at one junction end. This chain uses TRBV27 with TRBJ2-7; D perhaps matches TRBD1 (6 bases). Per germline, CDR1 MNHEY and CDR2 SMNVEV (reference sequence). This CDR3 spans 16 amino acids. The CDR3 region has the DNA TGTACCAGCAGTCGATCTGGGACAACGAGCTCCCACGAGCAGTACTTC. Translation: CTSSRSGTTSSHEQYF.

The rearrangement joins TRBV11-3 to TRBJ2-5, with a weak D call TRBD1 (6 bases). In germline, CDR1 is SGHNT, CDR2 YENEEA. Trimming took off 5 bases at V and 3 bases at J, with 10 bases between the two ends. The CDR3 runs 13 residues. In DNA, the CDR3 is TGTGCCAGCAGCCAAGGACAGAAAGAGACCCAGTACTTC. Translated: CASSQGQKETQYF.

The J gene is TRBJ2-7, the V gene TRBV28, with 7 bases matching TRBD1. The CDR3 extends over 11 amino acids. The trim removed 11 bases at V and 3 bases at J, leaving 4 bases unmatched. Germline values: CDR1 MDHEN, CDR2 SYDVKM. The CDR3 is CAVHRGYEQYF. CDR3 DNA sequence: TGTGCCGTCCACAGGGGCTACGAGCAGTACTTC.

Regarding this clone: It may be a read error: a sequence one base away is much more abundant. The gene calls are TRBV30 and TRBJ1-1; a weak D match, TRBD1 (5 bases). Per germline, CDR1 GTSNPN and CDR2 SVGIG (reference sequence). Trimming took 5 bases from V and 13 from J, leaving 17 bases between them. This CDR3 has 11 amino acids. CDR3 in amino acids: CAWGPGRLVFF. The CDR3 DNA sequence: TGTGCCTGGGGACCGGGACGTTTGGTTTTCTTT.

The chain uses TRBV27 and TRBJ1-2, with TRBD1 identical over 10 bases. Germline V gives CDR1 MNHEY, CDR2 SMNVEV (reference sequence). V was pared by 6 bases and J by 1 base, with 5 bases of the junction left unmatched. CDR3 length: 15 residues. The CDR3 protein is CASSRGQGHNYGYTF. The CDR3 DNA reads as TGTGCCAGCAGCCGGGGACAGGGGCATAACTATGGCTACACCTTC.

The chain uses TRBV5-4 and TRBJ1-3; TRBD1 agrees at 7 bases. Looked up from germline, CDR1 is SGHNT and CDR2 is YYREEE (reference sequence). The junction had 8 bases not matched to a gene; V was cut back by 4 bases and J by 4 bases. The CDR3 spans 15 residues. CDR3 sequence reads: CASSQKTGSGNTIYF. In DNA form, the CDR3 reads TGTGCCAGCAGCCAAAAGACAGGGTCCGGAAACACCATATATTTT.

The DNA of the CDR3 is TGTGCCAGCAGTTTACTGTGGCCGATCTTCGCGCAGTACTTC. Translating it yields CASSLLWPIFAQYF. V gene TRBV28 combines with J gene TRBJ2-7; D unresolved. CDR1 and CDR2 from the germline V gene are MDHEN and SYDVKM. The CDR3 runs to 14 residues. V was clipped by 2 bases and J by 9 bases, with 17 bases between them.

V gene TRBV19 combines with J gene TRBJ1-2; 7 bases agree with TRBD1. The V and J ends lost 7 bases and 6 bases, in that order; junction bases with no gene match: 5. CDR1 LNHDA and CDR2 SQIVND come from the germline V gene (reference sequence). The CDR3 has 12 amino acids. This CDR3 reads CASTIRGDGYTF. The CDR3 DNA reads as TGTGCCAGTACCATCAGGGGGGATGGCTACACCTTC.

The chain recombines TRBV25-1 with TRBJ1-2; D not certain. The CDR3 covers 11 residues. CDR1 and CDR2 (germline): MGHDK, SYGVNS. CDR3 DNA sequence: TGTGCGACCCAAGCTAACTATGGCTACACCTTC. Encoded protein: CATQANYGYTF.